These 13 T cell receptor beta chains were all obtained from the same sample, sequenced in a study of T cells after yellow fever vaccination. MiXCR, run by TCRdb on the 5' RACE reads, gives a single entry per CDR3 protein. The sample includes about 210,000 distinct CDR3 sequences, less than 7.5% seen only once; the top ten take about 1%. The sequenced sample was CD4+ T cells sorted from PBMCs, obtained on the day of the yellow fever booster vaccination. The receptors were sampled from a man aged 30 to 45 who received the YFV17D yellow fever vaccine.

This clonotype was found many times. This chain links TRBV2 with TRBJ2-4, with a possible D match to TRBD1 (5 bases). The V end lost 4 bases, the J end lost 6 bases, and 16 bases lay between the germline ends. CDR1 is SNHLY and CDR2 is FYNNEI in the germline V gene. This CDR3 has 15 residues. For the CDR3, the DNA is TGTGCCAGCAGTGGACAGAATCCAAACTTAAACATTCAGTACTTC. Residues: CASSGQNPNLNIQYF.

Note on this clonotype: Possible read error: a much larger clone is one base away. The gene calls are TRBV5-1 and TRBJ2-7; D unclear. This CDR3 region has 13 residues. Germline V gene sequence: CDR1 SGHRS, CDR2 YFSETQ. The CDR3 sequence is CASSLLPSYKQYF. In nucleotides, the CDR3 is TGCGCCAGCAGCTTGCTCCCCTCCTACAAGCAGTACTTC.

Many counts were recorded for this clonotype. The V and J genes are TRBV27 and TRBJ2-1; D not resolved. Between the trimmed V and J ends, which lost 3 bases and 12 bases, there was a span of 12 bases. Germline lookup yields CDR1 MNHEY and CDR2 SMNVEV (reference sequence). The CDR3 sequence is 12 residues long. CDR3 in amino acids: CASSFSAQMQFF. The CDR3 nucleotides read TGTGCCAGCAGTTTCTCGGCACAAATGCAGTTCTTC.

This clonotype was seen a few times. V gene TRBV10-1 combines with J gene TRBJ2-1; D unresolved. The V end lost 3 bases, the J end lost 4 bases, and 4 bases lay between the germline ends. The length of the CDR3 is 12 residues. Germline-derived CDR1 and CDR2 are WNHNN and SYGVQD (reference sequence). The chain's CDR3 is CASSEPYNEQFF. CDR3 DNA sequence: TGCGCCAGCAGTGAACCGTACAATGAGCAGTTCTTC.

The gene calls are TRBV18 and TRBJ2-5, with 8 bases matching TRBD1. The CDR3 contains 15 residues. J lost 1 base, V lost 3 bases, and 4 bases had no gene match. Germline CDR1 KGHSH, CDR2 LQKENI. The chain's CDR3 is CASSPLDRVQETQYF. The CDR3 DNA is TGTGCCAGCTCACCTTTGGACAGGGTCCAAGAGACCCAGTACTTC.

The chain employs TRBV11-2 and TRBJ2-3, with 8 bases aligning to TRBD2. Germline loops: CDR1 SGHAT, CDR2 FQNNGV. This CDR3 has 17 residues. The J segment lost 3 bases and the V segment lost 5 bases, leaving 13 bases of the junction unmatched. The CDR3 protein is CASSPFLTGGPTDTQYF. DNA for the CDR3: TGTGCCAGCAGCCCGTTTTTGACGGGAGGGCCAACAGATACGCAGTATTTT. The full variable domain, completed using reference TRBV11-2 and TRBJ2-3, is EAGVAQSPRYKIIEKRQSVAFWCNPISGHATLYWYQQILGQGPKLLIQFQNNGVVDDSQLPKDRFSAERLKGVDSTLKIQPAKLEDSAVYLCASSPFLTGGPTDTQYFGPGTRLTVL.

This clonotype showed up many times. The CDR3 sequence is CASRRDRGLTDTQYF. CDR3 nucleotides: TGTGCCAGCAGACGAGACAGGGGGCTCACAGATACGCAGTATTTT. V and J are TRBV7-3 and TRBJ2-3, with 10 bases aligning to TRBD1. CDR1 and CDR2 (germline): SGHTA, FQGTGA. This CDR3 region has 15 residues. V lost 6 bases to trimming and J lost 2 bases; unmatched junction nucleotides: 5.

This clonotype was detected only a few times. This CDR3 is CASSLRAQREGRHSSYNEQFF. DNA of the CDR3: TGTGCCAGCAGCTTAAGGGCTCAGCGGGAGGGCCGTCATAGTTCCTACAATGAGCAGTTCTTC. This chain connects TRBV7-6 to TRBJ2-1; 10 nucleotides line up with TRBD2. CDR1 and CDR2 (germline): SGHVS, FNYEAQ. The CDR3 covers 21 residues. Losses at the gene ends were 2 bases for V and 1 base for J; bases not matched to a gene: 17.

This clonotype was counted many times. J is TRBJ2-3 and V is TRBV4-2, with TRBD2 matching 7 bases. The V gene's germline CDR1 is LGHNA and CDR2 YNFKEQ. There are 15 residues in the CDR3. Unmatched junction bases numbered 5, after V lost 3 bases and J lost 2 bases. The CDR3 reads CASSQSGTNTDTQYF. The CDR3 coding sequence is TGTGCCAGCAGCCAGTCCGGGACTAACACAGATACGCAGTATTTT.

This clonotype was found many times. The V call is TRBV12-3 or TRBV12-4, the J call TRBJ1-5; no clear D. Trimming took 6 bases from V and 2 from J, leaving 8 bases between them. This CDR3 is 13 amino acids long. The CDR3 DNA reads TGTGCCAGCAGGCGGTTTGGCAATCAGCCCCAGCATTTT. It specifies CASRRFGNQPQHF.

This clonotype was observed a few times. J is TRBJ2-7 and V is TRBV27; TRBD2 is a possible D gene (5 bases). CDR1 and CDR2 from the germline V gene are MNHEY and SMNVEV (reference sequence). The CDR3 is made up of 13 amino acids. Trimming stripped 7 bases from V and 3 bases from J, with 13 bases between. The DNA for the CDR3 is TGTGCCAGCAAGAGAGGACTTCACTACGAGCAGTACTTC. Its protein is CASKRGLHYEQYF.

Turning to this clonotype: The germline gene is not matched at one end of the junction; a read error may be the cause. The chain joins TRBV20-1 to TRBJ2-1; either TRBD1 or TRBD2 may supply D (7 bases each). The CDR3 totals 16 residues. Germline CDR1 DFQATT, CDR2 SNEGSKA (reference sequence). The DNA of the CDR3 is TGCTGTGCTAGAGAAGGGGGCGGGAGAACCTACAATGAGCAGTTCTTC. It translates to CCAREGGGRTYNEQFF.

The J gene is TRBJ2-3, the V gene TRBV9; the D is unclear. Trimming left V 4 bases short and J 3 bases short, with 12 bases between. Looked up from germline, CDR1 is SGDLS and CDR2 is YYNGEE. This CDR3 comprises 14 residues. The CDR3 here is CASSPRSLTDTQYF. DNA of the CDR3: TGTGCCAGCAGCCCCCGATCCCTTACAGATACGCAGTATTTT.